This entry lists 22 T cell receptor beta chains sequenced from one sample in a study of molecular identifiers for immune sequencing clone quantification. Using its own MiXCR run on the PCR reads, TCRdb lists one record per CDR3 protein. The data hold just under 650,000 distinct CDR3 sequences, with nearly 20% observed a single time. The specimen sequenced was naive CD8+ T cells from blood, with Jurkat cell RNA spiked in. The subset denotes: FACS-sorted CD8+CD4-CCR7+CD45RA+ naive T cells. The receptors come from a human donor in good health. Some libraries in this study had Jurkat cell RNA spiked in.

This clonotype was picked up many times. The chain is built from TRBV27 and TRBJ2-7; D tentatively fits TRBD1 or TRBD2 (5 bases each). CDR1 is MNHEY and CDR2 is SMNVEV in the germline V gene (reference sequence). The CDR3 is 14 amino acids. The ends were cut back, 4 bases at V and 2 bases at J, with 12 bases in the middle. The CDR3 nucleotides are TGTGCCAGCAGTTGGTCCCGGGACGCCTACGAGCAGTACTTC. Protein: CASSWSRDAYEQYF.

This clonotype was recorded at least ten times. The J gene is TRBJ2-2, the V gene TRBV7-9, with TRBD2 matching 7 bases. Germline lookup yields CDR1 SEHNR and CDR2 FQNEAQ (reference sequence). The CDR3 has 16 residues. V shed 5 bases, J shed 6 bases, and the junction held 12 bases outside the gene matches. The CDR3 reads CASSLLAGVIAGELFF. The CDR3 coding sequence is TGTGCCAGCAGCCTGTTGGCGGGAGTAATCGCCGGGGAGCTGTTTTTT.

There are a few counts of this clonotype. The chain recombines TRBV20-1 with TRBJ2-2; a possible D gene is TRBD1 (6 bases). Germline V gene sequence: CDR1 DFQATT, CDR2 SNEGSKA (reference sequence). The CDR3 has 14 residues. V lost 5 bases to trimming and J lost 2 bases, with 12 bases between them. The DNA for the CDR3 is TGCAGTGCTCAGACCGGGACAAACACCGGGGAGCTGTTTTTT. Translated, it gives CSAQTGTNTGELFF.

This clonotype was counted ten times or more. V is TRBV27 and J is TRBJ2-7, with 13 positions matching TRBD2. After removal of 5 bases from V and 6 bases from J, the junction contained 10 bases not matched to a gene. From germline, CDR1 is MNHEY and CDR2 SMNVEV (reference sequence). The CDR3 has 16 residues. CDR3 sequence reads: CASSTKTSGRAREQYF. The DNA of the CDR3 is TGTGCCAGCAGTACAAAAACTAGCGGGAGGGCCCGCGAGCAGTACTTC.

Comments on this clonotype: A clone one base away is much larger, so this may be a read error. The V and J genes are TRBV7-9 and TRBJ1-4; 9 bases map to TRBD1. This CDR3 region has 16 residues. The germline V gene has CDR1 SEHNR and CDR2 FQNEAQ (reference sequence). CDR3 loop: CASSLSRTGANEELFF. CDR3 coding DNA: TGTGCCAGCAGCTTAAGCCGGACAGGGGCAAATGAAGAACTGTTTTTT. The variable domain in full, with the rest retrieved from reference TRBV7-9 and TRBJ1-4, is DTGVSQNPRHKITKRGQNVTFRCDPISEHNRLYWYRQTLGQGPEFLTYFQNEAQLEKSRLLSDRFSAERPKGSFSTLEIQRTEQGDSAMYLCASSLSRTGANEELFFGSGTQLSVL.

Concerning this clonotype: This may be a read error: a much more frequent sequence differs by one nucleotide. CDR3 in DNA: TGCGCCAGCAGCTTGGACCGGACAGGGGGCTCCTACGAGCAGTACTTC. This translates into CASSLDRTGGSYEQYF. The rearrangement links TRBV5-1 to TRBJ2-7, with TRBD1 matching 10 bases. V shed 0 bases, J shed 0 bases, and the junction held 3 bases outside the gene matches. CDR3 length: 16 residues. In germline, CDR1 is SGHRS, CDR2 YFSETQ.

There are many counts of this clonotype. No DNA is shown, since the ends of the CDR3 on it are uncertain; the CDR3 is the one TCRdb lists. CDR3 region: CISVPEAHDRVDQPQHF. The rearrangement joins TRBV7-5 to TRBJ1-5; TRBD1, the table's D call, lacks a check against the DNA. TRBV7-5 constitutes a pseudogene. Including both end residues, the CDR3 is 17 amino acids long.

This clonotype was detected many times. The chain is built from TRBV4-2 and TRBJ2-7; 7 nucleotides line up with TRBD2. Germline trimming cut 0 bases from V and 1 base from J; bases unmatched to any gene: 6. The CDR3 is 16 residues long. Germline V gene sequence: CDR1 LGHNA, CDR2 YNFKEQ. CDR3 nucleotide sequence: TGTGCCAGCAGCCAAGAATGGCTAGCGGCGTCCTACGAGCAGTACTTC. This translates into CASSQEWLAASYEQYF.

Only a few counts were recorded for this clonotype. The rearrangement uses TRBV27 and TRBJ2-7; D uncertain. V was shortened by 8 bases and J by 2 bases, with 13 bases between the two germline ends. This CDR3 is built from 13 residues. CDR1 and CDR2 from the germline V gene are MNHEY and SMNVEV (reference sequence). As DNA, the CDR3 is TGTGCCAGCCGCCACCAGATCGCCTACGAGCAGTACTTC. This encodes CASRHQIAYEQYF.

This clonotype was seen repeatedly, ten times or more. The chain has TRBV18 and TRBJ2-7; D unclear. The CDR3 extends over 12 amino acids. The germline V and J ends were trimmed by 5 bases and 3 bases, with 8 bases remaining between them. CDR1 is KGHSH and CDR2 is LQKENI in the germline V gene. CDR3 in DNA: TGTGCCAGCTCAATATCCGGCTACGAGCAGTACTTC. Its protein product is CASSISGYEQYF. The full variable domain, its missing parts supplied by reference TRBV18 and TRBJ2-7, is NAGVMQNPRHLVRRRGQEARLRCSPMKGHSHVYWYRQLPEEGLKFMVYLQKENIIDESGMPKERFSAEFPKEGPSILRIQQVVRGDSAAYFCASSISGYEQYFGPGTRLTVT.

This clonotype was recorded at least ten times. The junction differs from germline at one of its ends, possibly a read error. The chain's CDR3 is CSVEESSGRAKVGYEQYF. The CDR3 DNA is TGCAGCGTCGAAGAGTCCAGCGGGAGGGCCAAAGTCGGATACGAGCAGTACTTC. This sequence joins TRBV29-1 and TRBJ2-7, with 10 positions matching TRBD2. CDR3 length equals 18 residues. Germline-derived CDR1 and CDR2 are SQVTM and ANQGSEA.

Written as DNA, the CDR3 is TGTGCCAGCAGCCCGAGGGGGATAAGCTCCTCTGGAAACACCATATATTTT. The encoded protein is CASSPRGISSSGNTIYF. The genes are TRBV7-8 and TRBJ1-3; weak D call: TRBD1 (6 bases). V lost 5 bases and J 0 bases, leaving 17 bases between the germline ends. This CDR3 has 17 amino acids. From germline, CDR1 is SGHVS and CDR2 FQNEAQ.

About this clonotype: This may be a read error: a much more frequent sequence differs by one nucleotide. V usage is TRBV30 and J usage is TRBJ2-2, with no clear D. Germline V lookup: CDR1 GTSNPN, CDR2 SVGIG (reference sequence). Trimming left V 0 bases short and J 9 bases short, with 11 bases between. The length of the CDR3 is 13 residues. The CDR3 DNA sequence: TGTGCCTGGAGTGTTTGGTCAACCCGGGAGCTGTTTTTT. Its translation: CAWSVWSTRELFF.

This clonotype was picked up many times. The rearrangement uses TRBV20-1 and TRBJ1-1; unclear D gene. Germline V gene data show CDR1 as DFQATT and CDR2 as SNEGSKA (reference sequence). CDR3 size: 10 residues. Trimming pared 5 bases from V and 7 bases from J, leaving 8 bases between. The CDR3 spells CSAEEGEAFF. CDR3 coding DNA: TGCAGTGCTGAAGAGGGTGAAGCTTTCTTT.

This clonotype was found many times. The chain links TRBV7-2 to TRBJ2-5, with D hard to call. Germline-derived CDR1 and CDR2 are SGHTA and FQGNSA. The CDR3 consists of 16 residues. The V end lost 6 bases, the J end lost 5 bases, and 22 bases lay between the germline ends. In DNA, the CDR3 is TGTGCCAGCAGACCTCTTAGCCGATCCGGTTGGGAGACCCAGTACTTC. Residues: CASRPLSRSGWETQYF.

A few counts support this clonotype. The chain is built from TRBV9 and TRBJ2-5; tentative D call: TRBD1 (6 bases). Trimming pared 6 bases from V and 5 bases from J, leaving 14 bases between. CDR3 length equals 13 residues. Germline CDR1 is SGDLS and CDR2 is YYNGEE. CDR3 DNA: TGTGCCAGCAACTCAGGGGCCGGGGAGACCCAGTACTTC. This encodes CASNSGAGETQYF.

This clonotype was seen at least ten times. This chain uses TRBV27 with TRBJ2-3, with D possibly matching TRBD2 (5 bases). CDR3 size: 15 residues. Trimming shortened V by 1 base and J by 0 bases, and 8 bases separated the two germline ends. Germline V gives CDR1 MNHEY, CDR2 SMNVEV (reference sequence). CDR3 residues: CASSLLRVSTDTQYF. The CDR3 bases are TGTGCCAGCAGTTTATTGCGGGTTAGCACAGATACGCAGTATTTT.

This clonotype came up many times. This CDR3 is CASSVVGSSNQPQHF. CDR3 nucleotide sequence: TGCGCCAGCAGTGTTGTGGGGAGTAGCAATCAGCCCCAGCATTTT. V is TRBV4-1 and J is TRBJ1-5; D not resolved. V was trimmed by 6 bases and J by 0 bases, leaving 12 bases between them. The CDR3 covers 15 residues. Per germline, CDR1 MGHRA and CDR2 YSYEKL.

This clonotype was detected a few times. The genes are TRBV7-6 and TRBJ1-4; D not certain. The ends were cut back, 5 bases at V and 3 bases at J, with 19 bases in the middle. This CDR3 has 17 amino acids. The germline gives CDR1 SGHVS, CDR2 FNYEAQ. CDR3 in amino acids: CASSEKGSLLANEKLFF. CDR3 nucleotides: TGTGCCAGCAGCGAAAAAGGGTCCCTGCTAGCTAATGAAAAACTGTTTTTT.

The genes are TRBV4-1 and TRBJ2-7, with D perhaps matching TRBD1 or TRBD2 (5 bases each). Per germline, CDR1 MGHRA and CDR2 YSYEKL. This CDR3 region has 18 residues. The V end lost 1 base, the J end lost 1 base, and 20 bases lay between the germline ends. Written as DNA, the CDR3 is TGCGCCAGCAGCCAAGCGCCTCAAACCGGGACCCTGTCCTACGAGCAGTACTTC. This gives the protein CASSQAPQTGTLSYEQYF.

This clonotype turned up a few times. The chain couples TRBV7-8 to TRBJ2-2; either TRBD1 or TRBD2 may fit D (5 bases each). The V gene lost 2 bases and the J gene lost 2 bases, with 9 bases spanning the gap. The CDR3 totals 15 residues. Germline V gene sequence: CDR1 SGHVS, CDR2 FQNEAQ. For the CDR3, the DNA is TGTGCCAGCAGCTTATACGGGGCCAACACCGGGGAGCTGTTTTTT. Its translation: CASSLYGANTGELFF.

This clonotype appeared many times. The CDR3 DNA reads as TGCGCCAGCAGCCAAGTGGGGGGTGCTCAGCCCCAGCATTTT. This gives the protein CASSQVGGAQPQHF. The chain couples TRBV4-3 to TRBJ1-5; tentatively, D is TRBD1 (5 bases). The CDR3 runs to 14 residues. Looked up from germline, CDR1 is LGHNA and CDR2 is YSLEER. Between the trimmed V and J ends, which lost 1 base and 6 bases, there was a span of 10 bases.